This T cell receptor (beta chain) appears in the sequencing data of a study of radiotherapy plus CTLA-4 blockade in lung cancer. The V gene end was trimmed by 2 bases and the J gene end by 3 bases; junction bases not matched to a gene: 6. This CDR3 is built from 16 residues. Per the germline V gene, CDR1 is KGHSH and CDR2 is LQKENI. Using immunoSEQ multiplex PCR, the repertoire was profiled, and TCRdb retains in-frame clones only, with some absent. The sample lists about 88,000 clones, 55% to 75% occurring once. The material was peripheral blood, obtained from a patient treated with radiotherapy plus ipilimumab. The chain joins TRBV18 to TRBJ2-7; 11 positions match TRBD1. This sequence was found in a human donor with non-small cell lung cancer that progressed on radiotherapy plus ipilimumab. CDR3 DNA: TGTGCCAGCTCACCAGCAATCGGGACAGGGGGCTACGAGCAGTACTTC. Translated, it gives CASSPAIGTGGYEQYF.